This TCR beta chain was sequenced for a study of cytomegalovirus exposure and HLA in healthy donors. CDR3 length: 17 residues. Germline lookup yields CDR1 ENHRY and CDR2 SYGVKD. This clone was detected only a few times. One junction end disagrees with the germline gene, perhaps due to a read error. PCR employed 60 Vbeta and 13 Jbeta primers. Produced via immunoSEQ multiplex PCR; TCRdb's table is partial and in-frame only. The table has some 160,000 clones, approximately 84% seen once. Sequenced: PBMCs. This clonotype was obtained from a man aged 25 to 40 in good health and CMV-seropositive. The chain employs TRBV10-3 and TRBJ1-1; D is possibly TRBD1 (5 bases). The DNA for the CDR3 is TGTGCCAGCAGTTGGAGGGGCCGTCCGGATTTATACACTGAAGCTTTCTTT. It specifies CASSWRGRPDLYTEAFF.